What follows describes a single TCR gamma chain. Its cognate antigen has yet to be identified. One base away there is no much larger clone; base qualities are not given. The data are from a study of human gamma delta and Vdelta1 T cells listed by TCRdb under 2018. For the wider study: Delta One T cells, Vd1+ gamma-delta T cells, were investigated in the study as cytotoxic effectors against acute myeloid leukemia. Findings and caveats that apply to the study as a whole: Delta One T cells were reported to be polyclonal and to show broad cytotoxic targeting of acute myeloid leukemia.

Including cysteine and phenylalanine, the CDR3 has 11 amino acids. The sequence is cut down to CDR3 DNA, 33 bases in frame from base 1. In the germline V gene, CDR1 corresponds to VINAFY and CDR2 to YDVSNSKD. V is pruned by 6 bases and J by 4 bases, leaving 3 bases of the junction without a gene match. The library was generated by PCR. These reads were obtained on an Illumina MiSeq. The public reads were reprocessed by TCRdb using CATT, and rows of matching DNA were later combined. The sample table shows 5,000 or so gamma-chain clones, and about 32% are seen once. The ten top clones hold about 2.7% of the sample.

Input material: Vdelta1 gamma-delta T cells from blood grown in culture (DOT cells). Interpreted using the paper, the cell subset or site label stands for: Delta One T cells, in vitro expanded/differentiated Vd1+ gamma-delta T cells. The rearrangement combines TRGV5 with TRGJ1 or TRGJ2. This sequence was found in a human donor in good health. CDR3 protein: CATWRYYKKLF. The sequence in DNA is TGTGCCACCTGGAGATATTATAAGAAACTCTTT.